This T cell receptor (beta chain) was profiled in a study of Tregs in tolerant kidney transplant recipients. Across the whole study: The nonmyeloablative bone marrow transplants came from related graft donors, with transient mixed chimerism. Study-wide results and caveats: Tregs expanded with activated donor B cells seemed most donor-specific. Validation in larger populations is needed because few patients were studied. This study did not directly address biological reproducibility.

Assay used: immunoSEQ multiplex PCR; TCRdb lists only in-frame clones, some missing. Of about 66,000 clones detected, roughly 92% appear once; the ten largest clones hold around 9.9%. This clone was counted only a few times. Its cognate antigen is unknown. The specimen was CD8+ T cells from blood, collected before the transplant. This clonotype was sampled from a human donor who received a combined kidney and bone marrow transplant.

CDR3 residues: CASSTLDSYQPQHF. The CDR3 DNA follows: TGTGCCAGCAGTACGCTGGACAGTTATCAGCCCCAGCATTTT. V usage is TRBV27 and J usage is TRBJ1-5; D is possibly TRBD1 (6 bases). Germline CDR1 and CDR2: MNHEY and SMNVEV (reference sequence). The ends were cut back, 5 bases at V and 5 bases at J, with 13 bases in the middle. The CDR3 contains 14 residues.